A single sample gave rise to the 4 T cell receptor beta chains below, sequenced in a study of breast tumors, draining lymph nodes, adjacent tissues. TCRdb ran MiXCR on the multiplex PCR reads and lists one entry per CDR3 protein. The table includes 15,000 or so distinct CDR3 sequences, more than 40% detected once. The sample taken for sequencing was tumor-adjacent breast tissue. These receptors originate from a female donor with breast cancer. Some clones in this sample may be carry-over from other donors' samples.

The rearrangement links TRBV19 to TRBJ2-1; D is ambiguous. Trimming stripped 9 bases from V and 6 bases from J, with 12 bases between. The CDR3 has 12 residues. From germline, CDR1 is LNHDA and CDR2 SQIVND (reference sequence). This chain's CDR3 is CARPLHSNEQFF. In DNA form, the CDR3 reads TGTGCCAGACCCCTCCATTCCAATGAGCAGTTCTTC.

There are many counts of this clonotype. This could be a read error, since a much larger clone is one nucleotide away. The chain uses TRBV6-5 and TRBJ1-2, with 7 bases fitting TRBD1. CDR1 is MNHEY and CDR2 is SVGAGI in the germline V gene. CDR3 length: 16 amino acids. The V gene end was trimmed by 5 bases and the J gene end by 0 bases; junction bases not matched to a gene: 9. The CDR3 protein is CASSHVQGEANYGYTF. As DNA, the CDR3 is TGTGCCAGCAGTCACGTGCAGGGGGAAGCTAACTATGGCTACACCTTC.

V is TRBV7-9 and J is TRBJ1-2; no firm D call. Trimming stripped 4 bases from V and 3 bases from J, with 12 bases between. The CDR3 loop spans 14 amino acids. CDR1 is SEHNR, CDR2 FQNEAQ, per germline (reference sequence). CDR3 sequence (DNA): TGTGCCAGCAGCTCCTCCTCGGCCCACTATGGCTACACCTTC. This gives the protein CASSSSSAHYGYTF.

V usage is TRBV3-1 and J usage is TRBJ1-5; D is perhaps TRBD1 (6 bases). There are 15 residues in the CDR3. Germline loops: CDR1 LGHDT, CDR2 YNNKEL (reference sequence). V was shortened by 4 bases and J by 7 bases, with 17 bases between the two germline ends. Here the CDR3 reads CASSPSGRGRQPQHF. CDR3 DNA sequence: TGTGCCAGCAGCCCATCTGGCAGGGGACGCCAGCCCCAGCATTTT.